This T cell receptor (beta chain) was recorded in a study of control samples from healthy donors and cancer patients. Here immunoSEQ multiplex PCR was the method, and the copy in TCRdb shows in-frame clones only, minus some. This repertoire shows about 190,000 clones, over 80% found once; its top ten account for over 1.3%. Trimming removed 5 bases at V and 5 bases at J, with 16 bases between. CDR3 length: 15 amino acids. Germline lookup yields CDR1 SGHVS and CDR2 FQNEAQ. The clonotype originates from a man between 18 and 35 years old in good health. The chain has TRBV7-8 and TRBJ2-1, with a weak D call TRBD1 (5 bases). Sequenced material: blood. CDR3 coding DNA: TGTGCCAGCAGCATCTGGGGCTCCTTTGACAATGAGCAGTTCTTC. Protein product: CASSIWGSFDNEQFF.